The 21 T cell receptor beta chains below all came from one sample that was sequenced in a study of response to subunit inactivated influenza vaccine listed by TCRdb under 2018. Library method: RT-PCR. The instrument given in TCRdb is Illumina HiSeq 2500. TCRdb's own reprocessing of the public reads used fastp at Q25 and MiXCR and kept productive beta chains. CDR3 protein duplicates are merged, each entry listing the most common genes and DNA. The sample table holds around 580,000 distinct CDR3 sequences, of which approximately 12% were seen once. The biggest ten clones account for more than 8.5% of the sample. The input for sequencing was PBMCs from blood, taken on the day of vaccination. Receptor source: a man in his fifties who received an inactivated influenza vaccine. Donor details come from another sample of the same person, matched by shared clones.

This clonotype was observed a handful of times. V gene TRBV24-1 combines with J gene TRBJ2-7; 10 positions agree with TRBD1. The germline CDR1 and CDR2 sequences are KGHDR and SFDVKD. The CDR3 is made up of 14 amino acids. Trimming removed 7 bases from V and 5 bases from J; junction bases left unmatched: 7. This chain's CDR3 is CATRKTGGVDEQYF. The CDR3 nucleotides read TGTGCCACCAGGAAGACAGGGGGCGTCGACGAGCAGTACTTC.

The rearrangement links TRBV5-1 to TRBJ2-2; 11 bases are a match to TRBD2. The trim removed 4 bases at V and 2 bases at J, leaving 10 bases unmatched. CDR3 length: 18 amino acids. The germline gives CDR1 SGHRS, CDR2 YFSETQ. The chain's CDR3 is CASSRGLAGVTNTGELFF. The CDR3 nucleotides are TGCGCCAGCAGCCGTGGACTAGCGGGTGTAACCAACACCGGGGAGCTGTTTTTT.

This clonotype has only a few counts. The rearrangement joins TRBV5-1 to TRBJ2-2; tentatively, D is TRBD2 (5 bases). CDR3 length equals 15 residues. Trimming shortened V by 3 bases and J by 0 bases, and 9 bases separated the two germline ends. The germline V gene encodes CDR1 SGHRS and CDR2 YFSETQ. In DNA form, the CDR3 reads TGCGCCAGCAGCTATCGGACTGCGAACACCGGGGAGCTGTTTTTT. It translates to CASSYRTANTGELFF.

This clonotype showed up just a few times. CDR3 in amino acids: CATSRKPRTSGEYEQYF. The CDR3 DNA is TGTGCCACCAGCAGGAAACCCCGGACTAGCGGAGAGTACGAGCAGTACTTC. The chain carries TRBV15 and TRBJ2-7; 10 nucleotides align to TRBD2. The germline CDR1 and CDR2 sequences are LNHNV and YYDKDF (reference sequence). This CDR3 has 17 residues. The junction had 12 bases not matched to a gene; V was cut back by 3 bases and J by 4 bases.

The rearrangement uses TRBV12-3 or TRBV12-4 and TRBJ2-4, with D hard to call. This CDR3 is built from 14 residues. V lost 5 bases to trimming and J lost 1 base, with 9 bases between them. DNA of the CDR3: TGTGCCAGCAGTAATAGTTGGGCCAAAAACATTCAGTACTTC. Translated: CASSNSWAKNIQYF.

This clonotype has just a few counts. CDR3 DNA: TGTGCCAGCAGCTTAGGGGTATGGACAGGGCTGAACTATGGCTACACCTTC. Its translation: CASSLGVWTGLNYGYTF. The rearrangement links TRBV7-9 to TRBJ1-2; 8 positions agree with TRBD1. Germline V gene lookup returns CDR1 SEHNR and CDR2 FQNEAQ (reference sequence). With 1 base clipped from V and 2 bases from J, the junction kept 9 bases outside the gene matches. There are 17 residues in the CDR3.

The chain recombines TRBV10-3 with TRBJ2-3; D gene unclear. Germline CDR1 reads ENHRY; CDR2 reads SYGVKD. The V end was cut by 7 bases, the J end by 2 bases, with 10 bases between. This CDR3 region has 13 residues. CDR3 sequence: CAITSGSTDTQYF. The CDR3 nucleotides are TGTGCCATCACGTCCGGATCCACAGATACGCAGTATTTT.

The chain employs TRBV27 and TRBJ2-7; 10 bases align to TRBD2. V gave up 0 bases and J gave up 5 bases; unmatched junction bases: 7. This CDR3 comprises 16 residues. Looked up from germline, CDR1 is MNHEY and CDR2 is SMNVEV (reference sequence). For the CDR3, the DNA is TGTGCCAGCAGTTTATCGCGGCTAGCGGGAGTAGACGAGCAGTACTTC. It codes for CASSLSRLAGVDEQYF.

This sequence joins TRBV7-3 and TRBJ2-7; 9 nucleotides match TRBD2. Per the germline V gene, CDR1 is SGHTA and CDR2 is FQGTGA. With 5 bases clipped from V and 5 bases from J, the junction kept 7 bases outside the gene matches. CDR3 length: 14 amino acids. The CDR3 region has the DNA TGTGCCAGCAGCCAGGGACAGCGGGGGGACGAGCAGTACTTC. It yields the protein CASSQGQRGDEQYF.

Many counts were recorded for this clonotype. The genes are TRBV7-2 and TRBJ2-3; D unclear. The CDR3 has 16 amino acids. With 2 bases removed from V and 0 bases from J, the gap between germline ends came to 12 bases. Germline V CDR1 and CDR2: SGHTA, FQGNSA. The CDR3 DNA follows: TGTGCCAGCAGCTTAACGTTAGCAGTTAGCACAGATACGCAGTATTTT. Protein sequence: CASSLTLAVSTDTQYF.

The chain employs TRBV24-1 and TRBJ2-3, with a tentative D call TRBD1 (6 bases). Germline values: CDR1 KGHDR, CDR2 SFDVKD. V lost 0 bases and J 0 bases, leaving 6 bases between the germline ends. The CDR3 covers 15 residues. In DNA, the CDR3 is TGTGCCACCAGTGATTTGACAGGGAGCACAGATACGCAGTATTTT. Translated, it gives CATSDLTGSTDTQYF.

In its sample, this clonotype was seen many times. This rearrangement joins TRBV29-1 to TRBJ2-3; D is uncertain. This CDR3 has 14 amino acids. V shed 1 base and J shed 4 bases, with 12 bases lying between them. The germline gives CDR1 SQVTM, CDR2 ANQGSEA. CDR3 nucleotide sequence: TGCAGCGTTGAAGTCGCCAGGTGGGCAGATACGCAGTATTTT. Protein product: CSVEVARWADTQYF.

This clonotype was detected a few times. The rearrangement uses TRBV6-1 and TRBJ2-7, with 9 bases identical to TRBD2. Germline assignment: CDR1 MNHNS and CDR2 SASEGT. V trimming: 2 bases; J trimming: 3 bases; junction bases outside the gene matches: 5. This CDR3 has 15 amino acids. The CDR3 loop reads CASSERGGRVYEQYF. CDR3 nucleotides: TGTGCCAGCAGTGAAAGAGGCGGGAGGGTCTACGAGCAGTACTTC.

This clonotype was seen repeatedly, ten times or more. Here the CDR3 reads CASSQALSGTSGRLEQYF. CDR3 nucleotide sequence: TGCGCCAGCAGCCAAGCCCTTTCCGGGACTAGCGGGAGACTCGAGCAGTACTTC. The genes are TRBV4-3 and TRBJ2-7; 14 nucleotides agree with TRBD2. Germline CDR1 LGHNA, CDR2 YSLEER. The V gene end was trimmed by 1 base and the J gene end by 6 bases; junction bases not matched to a gene: 11. This CDR3 spans 18 amino acids.

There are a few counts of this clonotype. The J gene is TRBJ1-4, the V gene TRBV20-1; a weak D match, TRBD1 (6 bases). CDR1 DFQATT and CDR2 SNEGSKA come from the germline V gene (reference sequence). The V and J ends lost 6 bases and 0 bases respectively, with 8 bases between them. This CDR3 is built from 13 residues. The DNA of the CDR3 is TGCAGTGCCAAGGGGGCAACTAATGAAAAACTGTTTTTT. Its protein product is CSAKGATNEKLFF.

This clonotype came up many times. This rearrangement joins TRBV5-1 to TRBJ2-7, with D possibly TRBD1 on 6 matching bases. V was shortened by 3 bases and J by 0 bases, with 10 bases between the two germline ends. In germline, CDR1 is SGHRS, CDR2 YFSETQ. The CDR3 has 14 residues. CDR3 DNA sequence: TGCGCCAGCAGCTCCCTGGACAGCTCCTACGAGCAGTACTTC. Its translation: CASSSLDSSYEQYF.

The DNA for the CDR3 is TGCAGTGCTAGTCCTGCGGGAGTAGAGCAGTACTTC. The encoded protein is CSASPAGVEQYF. The chain uses TRBV20-1 and TRBJ2-7; 7 bases are a match to TRBD2. CDR3 length: 12 amino acids. Germline V CDR1 and CDR2: DFQATT, SNEGSKA (reference sequence). After removal of 3 bases from V and 7 bases from J, the junction contained 6 bases not matched to a gene.

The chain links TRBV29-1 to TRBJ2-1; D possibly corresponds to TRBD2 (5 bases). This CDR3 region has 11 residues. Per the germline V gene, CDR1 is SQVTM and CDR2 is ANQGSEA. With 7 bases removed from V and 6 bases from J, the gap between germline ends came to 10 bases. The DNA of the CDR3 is TGCAGCGCTTCAGGAGGCAATGAGCAGTTCTTC. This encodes CSASGGNEQFF.

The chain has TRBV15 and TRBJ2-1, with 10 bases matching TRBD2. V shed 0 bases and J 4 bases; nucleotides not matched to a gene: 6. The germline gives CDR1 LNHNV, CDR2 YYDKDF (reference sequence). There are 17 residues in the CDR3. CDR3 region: CATSRDPGTSAYNEQFF. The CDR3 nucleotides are TGTGCCACCAGCAGAGATCCCGGGACTAGCGCTTACAATGAGCAGTTCTTC.

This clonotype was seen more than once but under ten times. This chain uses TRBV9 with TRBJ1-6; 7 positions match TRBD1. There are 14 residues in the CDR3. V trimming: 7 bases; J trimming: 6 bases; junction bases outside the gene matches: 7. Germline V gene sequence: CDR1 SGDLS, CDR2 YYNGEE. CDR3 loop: CASGETGFNSPLHF. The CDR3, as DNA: TGTGCCAGCGGGGAGACAGGGTTTAATTCACCCCTCCACTTT.

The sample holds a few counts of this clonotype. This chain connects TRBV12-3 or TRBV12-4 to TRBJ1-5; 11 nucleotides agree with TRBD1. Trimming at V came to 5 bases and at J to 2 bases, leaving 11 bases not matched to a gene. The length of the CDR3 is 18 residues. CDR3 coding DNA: TGTGCCAGCAGTCTCCAACCGGGACAGGGGGTGGGCAATCAGCCCCAGCATTTT. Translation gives CASSLQPGQGVGNQPQHF.